The 14 T cell receptor beta chains below all came from one sample that was sequenced in a study of cytomegalovirus exposure and HLA in healthy donors. The PCR ran on 60 Vbeta and 13 Jbeta primers. Profiled with immunoSEQ multiplex PCR; TCRdb holds only in-frame clones, not every one. The table lists around 230,000 clones, over 60% of them singletons. The sample comprised PBMCs. Every receptor here comes from a male donor in good health and CMV-seronegative.

Written as DNA, the CDR3 is TGTGCCAGCAGCCTGGGCGCCTCTAAAGAGACCCAGTACTTC. Translation gives CASSLGASKETQYF. The chain employs TRBV9 and TRBJ2-5; D is unresolved. The CDR3 is 14 residues long. The V gene lost 4 bases and the J gene lost 3 bases, with 13 bases spanning the gap. Germline lookup yields CDR1 SGDLS and CDR2 YYNGEE.

The chain is built from TRBV7-6 and TRBJ1-4; D is unresolved. The V end lost 4 bases, the J end lost 7 bases, and 4 bases lay between the germline ends. CDR1 is SGHVS and CDR2 is FNYEAQ in the germline V gene. The CDR3 has 11 amino acids. The CDR3 nucleotides are TGTGCCAGCAGCTCCGGTGAAAAACTGTTTTTT. This gives the protein CASSSGEKLFF.

The chain couples TRBV19 to TRBJ2-3, with TRBD2 identical over 8 bases. The CDR3 spans 16 residues. Germline CDR1 and CDR2: LNHDA and SQIVND (reference sequence). The J segment lost 0 bases and the V segment lost 8 bases, leaving 10 bases of the junction unmatched. Here the CDR3 reads CASRGGSGTSTDTQYF. In DNA form, the CDR3 reads TGTGCCAGTCGGGGGGGTAGCGGGACTAGCACAGATACGCAGTATTTT. Combining the CDR3 with reference TRBV19 and TRBJ2-3 gives the whole variable domain DGGITQSPKYLFRKEGQNVTLSCEQNLNHDAMYWYRQDPGQGLRLIYYSQIVNDFQKGDIAEGYSVSREKKESFPLTVTSAQKNPTAFYLCASRGGSGTSTDTQYFGPGTRLTVL.

The chain is built from TRBV23-1 and TRBJ1-2; D gene unclear. TRBV23-1 is known as an ORF, though its function is uncertain. This CDR3 has 11 residues. Trimming removed 2 bases at V and 4 bases at J, with 2 bases between. Here the CDR3 reads CASSQLYGYTF. Here the CDR3 DNA reads TGCGCCAGCAGTCAACTCTATGGCTACACCTTC.

This chain connects TRBV27 to TRBJ1-1; the match to TRBD1 covers 7 bases. V shed 7 bases, J shed 5 bases, and the junction held 7 bases outside the gene matches. Germline V gene data show CDR1 as MNHEY and CDR2 as SMNVEV (reference sequence). This CDR3 has 13 amino acids. The CDR3 sequence is CASKETGRTEAFF. In nucleotides, the CDR3 is TGTGCCAGCAAGGAGACAGGGAGAACTGAAGCTTTCTTT.

This chain joins TRBV28 and TRBJ2-1, with 11 bases fitting TRBD2. J was trimmed by 6 bases and V by 5 bases; bases with no gene match: 9. This CDR3 region has 16 residues. Germline V gene lookup returns CDR1 MDHEN and CDR2 SYDVKM. The CDR3 sequence: CASSPPLAGGRNEQFF. CDR3 nucleotide sequence: TGTGCCAGCAGTCCCCCATTAGCGGGGGGGCGCAATGAGCAGTTCTTC.

The V and J genes are TRBV6-1 and TRBJ2-2, with 8 bases fitting TRBD1. From germline, CDR1 is MNHNS and CDR2 SASEGT. V was pared by 1 base and J by 6 bases, with 7 bases of the junction left unmatched. This CDR3 comprises 16 residues. CDR3 DNA sequence: TGTGCCAGCAGTGAAGGTGCAGGGGGCTTCTCCGGGGAGCTGTTTTTT. It yields the protein CASSEGAGGFSGELFF.

The rearrangement uses TRBV5-4 and TRBJ2-1, with 7 bases that match TRBD1. Germline V gene sequence: CDR1 SGHNT, CDR2 YYREEE (reference sequence). V shed 5 bases and J 2 bases; nucleotides not matched to a gene: 7. CDR3 length: 15 amino acids. The CDR3, as DNA: TGTGCCAGCAGGCCTGCCCAGGGGGCCTACAATGAGCAGTTCTTC. Translating it yields CASRPAQGAYNEQFF.

The chain recombines TRBV5-4 with TRBJ1-6; no firm D call. From germline, CDR1 is SGHNT and CDR2 YYREEE (reference sequence). The CDR3 extends over 13 amino acids. With 2 bases removed from V and 8 bases from J, the gap between germline ends came to 8 bases. The CDR3 DNA is TGTGCCAGCAGCTTTGCAGGCGATTCACCCCTCCACTTT. This encodes CASSFAGDSPLHF.

V is TRBV6-1 and J is TRBJ1-6; D is unclear. CDR3 length: 15 amino acids. The germline V and J ends were trimmed by 3 bases and 9 bases, with 15 bases remaining between them. Germline CDR1 is MNHNS and CDR2 is SASEGT. The CDR3 coding sequence is TGTGCCAGCAGTGATATTTCGGGGATGGGTTCACCCCTCCACTTT. Translation gives CASSDISGMGSPLHF.

This clone was observed a single time. The V gene is TRBV5-1, the J gene TRBJ2-3; 8 bases are shared with TRBD1. J gave up 4 bases and V 0 bases, and 1 base lay outside the gene matches. This CDR3 contains 14 residues. In germline, CDR1 is SGHRS, CDR2 YFSETQ. The CDR3 spells CASSLDRGADTQYF. As DNA, the CDR3 is TGCGCCAGCAGCTTGGACAGGGGGGCAGATACGCAGTATTTT.

The rearrangement joins TRBV4-3 to TRBJ1-5, with a tentative D call TRBD1 (5 bases). This CDR3 contains 17 residues. Germline lookup yields CDR1 LGHNA and CDR2 YSLEER. Trimming took 0 bases from V and 2 from J, leaving 14 bases between them. Written as DNA, the CDR3 is TGCGCCAGCAGCCAAGAGGCAGGGCAGGGCGGCAATCAGCCCCAGCATTTT. Its translation: CASSQEAGQGGNQPQHF.

This chain uses TRBV9 with TRBJ2-3; no clear D gene. There are 17 residues in the CDR3. The V end was cut by 4 bases, the J end by 0 bases, with 18 bases between. Per the germline V gene, CDR1 is SGDLS and CDR2 is YYNGEE. This CDR3 is CASSPEALPPSTDTQYF. As DNA, the CDR3 is TGTGCCAGCAGCCCCGAAGCACTCCCGCCGAGCACAGATACGCAGTATTTT.

This clone was counted between two and nine times. This chain uses TRBV5-1 with TRBJ1-5, with D maybe TRBD1 (5 bases). V lost 0 bases and J lost 7, with 14 bases in between. The CDR3 contains 15 residues. Germline assignment: CDR1 SGHRS and CDR2 YFSETQ. CDR3 bases: TGCGCCAGCAGCTTGGTTTCGGGGGGAGAACAGCCCCAGCATTTT. Translated: CASSLVSGGEQPQHF.